Listed here are 4 T cell receptor beta chains from one sample, sequenced in a study of cytomegalovirus exposure and HLA in healthy donors. TCRdb's copy holds only in-frame clones and misses some; the assay was immunoSEQ multiplex PCR. This table holds a few hundred thousand clones, 65% to 90% found once. What was sequenced was PBMCs. The receptor set was obtained from a woman aged 18-30 years in good health and CMV-seronegative.

In this sample, this clone turned up a few times. The V gene is TRBV5-1, the J gene TRBJ2-6, with D unresolved. The CDR3 extends over 15 amino acids. Between the trimmed V and J ends, which lost 4 bases and 0 bases, there was a span of 8 bases. Germline loops: CDR1 SGHRS, CDR2 YFSETQ. The CDR3 bases are TGCGCCAGCAGCCAAGCCCTCTCTGGGGCCAACGTCCTGACTTTC. Translated: CASSQALSGANVLTF.

This clone has only one observation. This chain uses TRBV2 with TRBJ2-1; 7 bases align to TRBD2. This CDR3 comprises 13 residues. Germline V gene sequence: CDR1 SNHLY, CDR2 FYNNEI. V was pared by 7 bases and J by 5 bases, with 5 bases of the junction left unmatched. CDR3 residues: CASKTSNHNEQFF. In DNA, the CDR3 is TGTGCCAGCAAGACTAGCAACCACAATGAGCAGTTCTTC.

The chain's CDR3 is CASSAGQGPGNTIYF. CDR3 DNA: TGTGCCAGCAGCGCCGGACAGGGACCTGGAAACACCATATATTTT. The chain joins TRBV9 to TRBJ1-3; 8 nucleotides align to TRBD1. After removal of 3 bases from V and 2 bases from J, the junction contained 4 bases not matched to a gene. The CDR3 has 15 residues. Germline CDR1 is SGDLS and CDR2 is YYNGEE.

The rearrangement links TRBV14 to TRBJ2-7, with a weak D call TRBD2 (6 bases). CDR3 length: 16 residues. Per germline, CDR1 SGHDN and CDR2 FVKESK. Trimming removed 4 bases from V and 6 bases from J, with 22 bases in between. CDR3: CASSPPGGLGRSEQYF. The CDR3 DNA is TGTGCCAGCAGCCCACCCGGGGGTCTGGGTAGGTCCGAGCAGTACTTC.